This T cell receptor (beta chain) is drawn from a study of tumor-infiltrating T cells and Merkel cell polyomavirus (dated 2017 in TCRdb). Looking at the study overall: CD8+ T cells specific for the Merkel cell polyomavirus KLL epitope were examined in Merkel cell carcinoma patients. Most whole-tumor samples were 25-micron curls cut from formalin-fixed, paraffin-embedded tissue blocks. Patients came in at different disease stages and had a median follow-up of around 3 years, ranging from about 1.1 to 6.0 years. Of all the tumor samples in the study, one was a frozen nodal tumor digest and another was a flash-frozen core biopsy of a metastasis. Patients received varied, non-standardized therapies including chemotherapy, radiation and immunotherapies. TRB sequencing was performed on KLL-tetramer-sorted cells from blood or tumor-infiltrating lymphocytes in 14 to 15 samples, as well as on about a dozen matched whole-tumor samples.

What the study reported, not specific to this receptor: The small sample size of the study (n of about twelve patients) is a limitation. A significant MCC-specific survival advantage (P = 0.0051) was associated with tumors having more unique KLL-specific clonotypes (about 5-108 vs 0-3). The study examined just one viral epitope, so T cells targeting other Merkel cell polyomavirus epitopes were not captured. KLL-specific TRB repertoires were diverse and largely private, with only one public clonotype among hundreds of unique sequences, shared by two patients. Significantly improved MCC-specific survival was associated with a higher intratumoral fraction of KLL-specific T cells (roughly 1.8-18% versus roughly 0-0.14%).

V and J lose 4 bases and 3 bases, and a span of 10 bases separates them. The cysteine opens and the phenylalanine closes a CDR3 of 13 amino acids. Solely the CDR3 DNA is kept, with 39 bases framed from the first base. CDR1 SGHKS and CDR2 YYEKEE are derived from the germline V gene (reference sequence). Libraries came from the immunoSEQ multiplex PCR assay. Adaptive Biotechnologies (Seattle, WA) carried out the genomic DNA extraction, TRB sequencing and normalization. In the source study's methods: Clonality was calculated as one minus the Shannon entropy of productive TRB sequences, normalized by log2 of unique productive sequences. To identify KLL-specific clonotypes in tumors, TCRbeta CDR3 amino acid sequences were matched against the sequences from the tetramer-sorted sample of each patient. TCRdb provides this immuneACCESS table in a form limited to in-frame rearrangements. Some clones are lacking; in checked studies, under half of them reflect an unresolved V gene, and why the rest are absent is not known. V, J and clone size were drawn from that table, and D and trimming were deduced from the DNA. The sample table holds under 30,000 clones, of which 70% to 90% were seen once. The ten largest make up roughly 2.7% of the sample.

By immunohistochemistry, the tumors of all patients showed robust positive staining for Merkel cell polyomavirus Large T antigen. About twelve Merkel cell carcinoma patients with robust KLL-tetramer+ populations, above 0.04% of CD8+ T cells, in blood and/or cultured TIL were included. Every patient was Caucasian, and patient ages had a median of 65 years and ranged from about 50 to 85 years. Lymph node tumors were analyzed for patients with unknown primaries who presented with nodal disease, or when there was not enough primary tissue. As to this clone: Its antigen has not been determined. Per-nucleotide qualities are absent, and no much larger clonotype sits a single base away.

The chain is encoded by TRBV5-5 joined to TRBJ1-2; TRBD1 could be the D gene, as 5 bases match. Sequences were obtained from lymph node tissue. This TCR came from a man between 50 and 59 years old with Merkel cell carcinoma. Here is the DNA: TGTGCCAGCAGCCTTGACAGTGACTATGGCTACACCTTC. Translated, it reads CASSLDSDYGYTF.